These 14 T cell receptor beta chains were sequenced from one sample in a study of neurological immune-mediated disorders. TCRdb ran MiXCR on the 5' RACE reads and lists one entry per CDR3 protein. This table holds tens of thousands of distinct CDR3 sequences, roughly 13% found once. Time point defined: longitudinal time-point 1 (baseline). Material: PBMCs. These receptors originate from a female donor with HTLV-1-associated myelopathy (HAM/TSP).

This clonotype was detected a few times. CDR3 amino acids: CASSLVAGGRTDTQYF. Here the CDR3 DNA reads TGTGCCAGCAGCTTAGTAGCGGGTGGCCGGACAGATACGCAGTATTTT. The chain is built from TRBV7-2 and TRBJ2-3, with 7 bases that match TRBD2. The junction had 7 bases not matched to a gene; V was cut back by 1 base and J by 3 bases. Germline V lookup: CDR1 SGHTA, CDR2 FQGNSA. The CDR3 runs to 16 residues.

The chain carries TRBV20-1 and TRBJ2-7; 11 positions match TRBD2. V dropped 0 bases and J dropped 5; count of bases not matched to a gene: 3. This CDR3 region has 14 residues. Looked up from germline, CDR1 is DFQATT and CDR2 is SNEGSKA (reference sequence). CDR3 protein: CSARDSGRGDEQYF. Here the CDR3 DNA reads TGCAGTGCTAGAGATAGCGGGAGGGGGGACGAGCAGTACTTC.

In this sample, this clonotype turned up many times. The chain has TRBV7-3 and TRBJ2-3; 10 bases are shared with TRBD2. The germline gives CDR1 SGHTA, CDR2 FQGTGA. The CDR3 loop spans 15 amino acids. Trimming removed 4 bases from V and 5 bases from J; junction bases left unmatched: 6. In nucleotides, the CDR3 is TGTGCCAGCAGCTCTAGCGGGGGCCTCATAGATACGCAGTATTTT. Translation gives CASSSSGGLIDTQYF.

This clonotype was observed at least ten times. The chain has TRBV6-6 and TRBJ2-3; 11 bases fit TRBD2. Germline trimming cut 0 bases from V and 6 bases from J; bases unmatched to any gene: 5. CDR3 length equals 16 residues. The germline V gene has CDR1 MNHNY and CDR2 SVGAGI (reference sequence). CDR3 coding DNA: TGTGCCAGCAGTTACTCGGGACTAGCGGTGCCGGATACGCAGTATTTT. Translation: CASSYSGLAVPDTQYF.

This clonotype was detected ten times or more. The rearrangement joins TRBV20-1 to TRBJ2-7; 8 nucleotides agree with TRBD1. Germline CDR1 DFQATT, CDR2 SNEGSKA (reference sequence). After removal of 6 bases from V and 0 bases from J, the junction contained 7 bases not matched to a gene. CDR3 size: 14 residues. The CDR3 sequence: CSAPDRVISYEQYF. As DNA, the CDR3 is TGCAGTGCACCGGACAGGGTCATCTCCTACGAGCAGTACTTC.

There are a few counts of this clonotype. The chain couples TRBV12-3 or TRBV12-4 to TRBJ2-4, with 10 bases lining up with TRBD1. V lost 6 bases, J lost 4 bases, and 15 bases stayed unmatched. The length of the CDR3 is 18 residues. This CDR3 reads CASSHPATTGGAKNIQYF. CDR3 nucleotides: TGTGCCAGCAGCCACCCCGCAACGACAGGGGGCGCGAAAAACATTCAGTACTTC.

This clonotype was seen ten or more times. The chain is built from TRBV5-1 and TRBJ1-4; TRBD1 matches at 10 bases. CDR3 length: 14 residues. J was trimmed by 14 bases and V by 4 bases; bases with no gene match: 11. The germline CDR1 and CDR2 sequences are SGHRS and YFSETQ. The CDR3: CASSLGQGGGWLFF. The CDR3 nucleotides read TGCGCCAGCAGCCTCGGACAGGGGGGCGGATGGCTGTTTTTT.

This clonotype occurred many times. The V and J genes are TRBV5-1 and TRBJ2-3, with 9 nucleotides matching TRBD2. The CDR3 covers 15 residues. Germline assignment: CDR1 SGHRS and CDR2 YFSETQ. The ends lost 2 bases at V and 0 bases at J; junction bases unmatched: 1. CDR3 bases: TGCGCCAGCAGCTTTAGCGGGAGCAGCACAGATACGCAGTATTTT. As protein: CASSFSGSSTDTQYF.

This clonotype was seen ten or more times. This chain links TRBV20-1 with TRBJ1-1; D unresolved. Germline values: CDR1 DFQATT, CDR2 SNEGSKA (reference sequence). V lost 6 bases to trimming and J lost 7 bases, with 3 bases between them. CDR3 length: 8 residues. The CDR3 is CSALEAFF. The DNA for the CDR3 is TGCAGTGCCCTTGAAGCTTTCTTT.

This clonotype appeared many times. The chain employs TRBV3-1 and TRBJ1-1; D remains ambiguous. Germline CDR1 reads LGHDT; CDR2 reads YNNKEL (reference sequence). With 3 bases removed from V and 1 base from J, the gap between germline ends came to 9 bases. CDR3 length: 14 residues. The CDR3 bases are TGTGCCAGCAGCCAGTTAGGTGGGAACACTGAAGCTTTCTTT. Amino acid sequence: CASSQLGGNTEAFF.

This clonotype was observed at least ten times. CDR3 residues: CASSFVRRDRNTEAFF. The CDR3 nucleotides are TGTGCCAGCAGCTTTGTTCGACGGGACCGGAACACTGAAGCTTTCTTT. This chain uses TRBV7-3 with TRBJ1-1, with D possibly matching TRBD1 (5 bases). This CDR3 has 16 residues. Trimming cost V 3 bases and J 1 base, with 15 bases left between them. Germline V CDR1 and CDR2: SGHTA, FQGTGA.

This clonotype was seen repeatedly, ten times or more. The chain joins TRBV5-1 to TRBJ2-7; a possible D gene is TRBD1 (6 bases). Germline assignment: CDR1 SGHRS and CDR2 YFSETQ. The V gene lost 5 bases and the J gene lost 8 bases, with 11 bases spanning the gap. The CDR3 contains 11 residues. Here the CDR3 DNA reads TGCGCCAGCAGATGGGGGCCCCAGCAGTACTTC. Translating gives CASRWGPQQYF.

This clonotype has a count of ten or more. The genes are TRBV29-1 and TRBJ1-2, with D uncertain. Trimming cost V 4 bases and J 5 bases, with 8 bases left between them. This CDR3 has 11 residues. Germline values: CDR1 SQVTM, CDR2 ANQGSEA. CDR3 nucleotides: TGCAGCGTTGGGTCCGGGTATGGCTACACCTTC. Its translation is CSVGSGYGYTF.

This clonotype was seen repeatedly, ten times or more. The V gene is TRBV6-2 or TRBV6-3, the J gene TRBJ2-6; a possible D gene is TRBD1 (5 bases). Germline V lookup: CDR1 MNHEY, CDR2 SVGEGT. V gave up 6 bases and J gave up 0 bases, with 9 bases separating them. The CDR3 extends over 15 amino acids. The CDR3 loop reads CASRDNGSGANVLTF. The CDR3 region has the DNA TGTGCCAGCAGGGACAATGGCTCTGGGGCCAACGTCCTGACTTTC.